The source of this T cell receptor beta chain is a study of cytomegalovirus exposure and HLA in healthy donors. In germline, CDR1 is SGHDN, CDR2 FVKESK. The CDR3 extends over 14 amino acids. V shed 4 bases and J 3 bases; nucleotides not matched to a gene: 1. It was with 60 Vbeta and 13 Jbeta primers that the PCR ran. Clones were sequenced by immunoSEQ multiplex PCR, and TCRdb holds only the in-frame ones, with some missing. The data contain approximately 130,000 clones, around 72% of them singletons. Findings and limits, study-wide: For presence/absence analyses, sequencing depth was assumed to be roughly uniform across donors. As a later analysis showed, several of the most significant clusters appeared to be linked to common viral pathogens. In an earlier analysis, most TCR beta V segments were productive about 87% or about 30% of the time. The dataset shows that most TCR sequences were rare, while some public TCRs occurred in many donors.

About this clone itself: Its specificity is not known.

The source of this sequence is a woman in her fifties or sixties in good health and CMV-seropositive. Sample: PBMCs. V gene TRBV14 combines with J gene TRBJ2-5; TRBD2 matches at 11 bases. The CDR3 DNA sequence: TGTGCCAGCAGCCCTAGCGGGGGGAAAGAGACCCAGTACTTC. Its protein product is CASSPSGGKETQYF.